The 25 T cell receptor beta chains presented below share a single source sample, sequenced in a study of shared clonotypes between healthy human individuals. Generated by immunoSEQ multiplex PCR, the TCRdb table keeps only in-frame clones and is missing some. This table holds fewer than 550,000 clones, roughly 85% found once. Sequencing was performed on PBMCs. These receptors were obtained from a woman aged 40-49 years in good health. Some clones in this sample may be carry-over from other donors' samples.

This clone was observed once. The genes are TRBV4-1 and TRBJ2-3; TRBD2 agrees at 14 bases. Trimming cost V 0 bases and J 4 bases; bases outside gene matches: 3. CDR3 length equals 17 residues. Germline CDR1 is MGHRA and CDR2 is YSYEKL. In DNA form, the CDR3 reads TGCGCCAGCAGCCAAGAGGGGACTAGCGGGAGCTCAGATACGCAGTATTTT. It translates to CASSQEGTSGSSDTQYF.

The chain combines TRBV15 with TRBJ2-5, with unresolved D. The CDR3 runs 13 residues. Germline V lookup: CDR1 LNHNV, CDR2 YYDKDF (reference sequence). The V and J ends lost 5 bases and 7 bases respectively, with 14 bases between them. CDR3 in DNA: TGTGCCACCAGCTCCCTCCAATGGGGGACCCAGTACTTC. Amino acids: CATSSLQWGTQYF.

Only one count was recorded for this clone. The chain combines TRBV9 with TRBJ2-1, with TRBD2 matching 10 bases. V was clipped by 4 bases and J by 9 bases; unmatched bases: 4. There are 13 residues in the CDR3. The germline gives CDR1 SGDLS, CDR2 YYNGEE. The CDR3 here is CASSPAGGGEQFF. DNA for the CDR3: TGTGCCAGCAGCCCAGCGGGGGGGGGTGAGCAGTTCTTC.

The chain employs TRBV7-8 and TRBJ1-2; 9 positions agree with TRBD1. Germline CDR1 is SGHVS and CDR2 is FQNEAQ. The CDR3 covers 12 residues. Trimming cost V 8 bases and J 3 bases; bases outside gene matches: 1. The CDR3 nucleotides are TGTGCCAGCGGGGACAGGGACTATGGCTACACCTTC. Translating gives CASGDRDYGYTF.

This clone was recorded a few times. V is TRBV30 and J is TRBJ1-5; 7 nucleotides line up with TRBD1. This CDR3 region has 14 residues. Trimming cost V 4 bases and J 3 bases; bases outside gene matches: 6. CDR1 and CDR2 (germline): GTSNPN, SVGIG (reference sequence). This CDR3 is CAWTVGQPNQPQHF. CDR3 DNA: TGTGCCTGGACCGTGGGACAGCCCAATCAGCCCCAGCATTTT. The variable domain in full, with the rest retrieved from reference TRBV30 and TRBJ1-5, is SQTIHQWPATLVQPVGSPLSLECTVEGTSNPNLYWYRQAAGRGLQLLFYSVGIGQISSEVPQNLSASRPQDRQFILSSKKLLLSDSGFYLCAWTVGQPNQPQHFGDGTRLSIL.

The chain combines TRBV29-1 with TRBJ2-7; TRBD1 aligns across 12 bases. V was pared by 7 bases and J by 5 bases, with 12 bases of the junction left unmatched. Germline CDR1 and CDR2: SQVTM and ANQGSEA. This CDR3 has 15 amino acids. CDR3 sequence (DNA): TGCAGCGCTACGAGGCCCGGGACAGGGGGCGACGAGCAGTACTTC. Its protein product is CSATRPGTGGDEQYF.

The rearrangement uses TRBV6-1 and TRBJ2-1; the D gene is possibly TRBD1 (6 bases). Trimming removed 7 bases from V and 5 bases from J, with 18 bases in between. The germline V gene has CDR1 MNHNS and CDR2 SASEGT. The CDR3 is 15 amino acids. The CDR3 nucleotides read TGTGCCAGCAACCCACAGGGCTCGGGCCACAATGAGCAGTTCTTC. This translates into CASNPQGSGHNEQFF.

The chain has TRBV5-1 and TRBJ2-6; D is uncertain. The germline gives CDR1 SGHRS, CDR2 YFSETQ. CDR3 length: 14 amino acids. The germline V and J ends were trimmed by 4 bases and 0 bases, with 5 bases remaining between them. The CDR3 DNA reads TGCGCCAGCAGCCCCAGCTCTGGGGCCAACGTCCTGACTTTC. This sequence encodes CASSPSSGANVLTF.

The chain links TRBV7-9 to TRBJ2-2; D uncertain. This CDR3 comprises 14 residues. Per germline, CDR1 SEHNR and CDR2 FQNEAQ (reference sequence). Trimming removed 5 bases from V and 0 bases from J, with 7 bases in between. The CDR3 DNA is TGTGCCAGCAGCCCTTCCACGAACACCGGGGAGCTGTTTTTT. Encoded protein: CASSPSTNTGELFF.

The chain carries TRBV28 and TRBJ1-4, with D unresolved. This CDR3 region has 14 residues. Trimming shortened V by 5 bases and J by 3 bases, and 10 bases separated the two germline ends. Germline V gene data show CDR1 as MDHEN and CDR2 as SYDVKM. CDR3 loop: CASSPPVSNEKLFF. The CDR3 region has the DNA TGTGCCAGCAGTCCACCGGTGTCTAATGAAAAACTGTTTTTT.

This CDR3 reads CASSHRTGKNTGELFF. The CDR3 nucleotides are TGCGCCAGCAGCCACCGGACAGGGAAGAACACCGGGGAGCTGTTTTTT. The V and J genes are TRBV4-1 and TRBJ2-2; TRBD1 aligns across 8 bases. J lost 1 base, V lost 3 bases, and 4 bases had no gene match. CDR1 and CDR2 (germline): MGHRA, YSYEKL. The CDR3 sequence is 16 residues long.

The chain carries TRBV7-2 and TRBJ1-5, with 10 bases identical to TRBD1. The CDR3 has 15 residues. Looked up from germline, CDR1 is SGHTA and CDR2 is FQGNSA. After removal of 4 bases from V and 5 bases from J, the junction contained 5 bases not matched to a gene. The CDR3 sequence: CASSSRTGGYQPQHF. For the CDR3, the DNA is TGTGCCAGCAGCTCACGGACAGGGGGTTATCAGCCCCAGCATTTT.

V gene TRBV29-1 combines with J gene TRBJ2-1, with TRBD2 matching over 7 bases. The CDR3 has 15 amino acids. Germline CDR1 is SQVTM and CDR2 is ANQGSEA. The J segment lost 10 bases and the V segment lost 5 bases, leaving 17 bases of the junction unmatched. The CDR3 reads CSVPGGLSPFNEQFF. The CDR3 DNA sequence: TGCAGCGTTCCGGGGGGACTATCCCCTTTTAACGAGCAGTTCTTC.

V and J are TRBV15 and TRBJ2-5; the match to TRBD1 covers 9 bases. Germline CDR1 LNHNV, CDR2 YYDKDF (reference sequence). CDR3 size: 13 residues. Trimming took 5 bases from V and 5 from J; bases not matched to a gene: 3. CDR3 sequence: CATSRDRDETQYF. The CDR3 region has the DNA TGTGCCACCAGCCGGGACAGGGACGAGACCCAGTACTTC.

The gene calls are TRBV5-6 and TRBJ2-1; D not certain. The CDR3 covers 14 residues. Trimming shortened V by 0 bases and J by 4 bases, and 8 bases separated the two germline ends. The germline gives CDR1 SGHDT, CDR2 YYEEEE. CDR3 region: CASSLGLSYNEQFF. The CDR3 bases are TGTGCCAGCAGCTTGGGGCTCAGTTACAATGAGCAGTTCTTC.

The chain carries TRBV7-2 and TRBJ2-5; 7 bases map to TRBD1. Germline V gene lookup returns CDR1 SGHTA and CDR2 FQGNSA. The length of the CDR3 is 14 residues. Trimming cost V 5 bases and J 7 bases; bases outside gene matches: 10. CDR3 sequence (DNA): TGTGCCAGCAGCCCCGGGGACAGCCGGGGGACCCAGTACTTC. Translation gives CASSPGDSRGTQYF. The whole variable domain, filled in from reference TRBV7-2 and TRBJ2-5, reads GAGVSQSPSNKVTEKGKDVELRCDPISGHTALYWYRQSLGQGLEFLIYFQGNSAPDKSGLPSDRFSAERTGGSVSTLTIQRTQQEDSAVYLCASSPGDSRGTQYFGPGTRLLVL.

As regards this clone: No conserved phenylalanine or tryptophan ends this CDR3, so it is likely a read error. J is TRBJ2-3 and V is TRBV30; the D is unclear. The length of the CDR3 is 13 residues. The germline V gene has CDR1 GTSNPN and CDR2 SVGIG (reference sequence). CDR3 DNA sequence: TGTGCCTGGAGTGTACTTAGTACAGACACGCAGTATTTG. It yields the protein CAWSVLSTDTQYL.

The chain links TRBV10-2 to TRBJ2-1; 9 bases line up with TRBD2. CDR3 length: 16 residues. CDR1 and CDR2 (germline): WSHSY, SAAADI. The V and J ends lost 3 bases and 5 bases, in that order; junction bases with no gene match: 8. CDR3 nucleotide sequence: TGCGCCAGCAGTGAAAAACGACTAGCGGCTAACAATGAGCAGTTCTTC. This codes for CASSEKRLAANNEQFF.

The rearrangement joins TRBV2 to TRBJ1-6; D unresolved. This CDR3 is built from 13 residues. Trimming took off 5 bases at V and 7 bases at J, with 9 bases between the two ends. Germline CDR1 is SNHLY and CDR2 is FYNNEI. The CDR3 DNA reads TGTGCCAGCAGTTCAACACAAAATTCACCCCTCCACTTT. It encodes CASSSTQNSPLHF.

The gene calls are TRBV30 and TRBJ1-5; TRBD1 is a possible D gene (5 bases). The CDR3 sequence is 16 residues long. V lost 2 bases to trimming and J lost 7 bases, with 21 bases between them. In germline, CDR1 is GTSNPN, CDR2 SVGIG (reference sequence). CDR3 nucleotide sequence: TGTGCCTGGAGTCCCATCTCAGGTAGGGGTAGGCAGCCCCAGCATTTT. This gives the protein CAWSPISGRGRQPQHF.

In regard to this clone: This is likely an artifact of a read error, given a far larger clone one base away. The chain couples TRBV28 to TRBJ1-5, with D hard to call. The CDR3 is 13 amino acids. Germline CDR1 MDHEN, CDR2 SYDVKM. Trimming shortened V by 6 bases and J by 0 bases, and 6 bases separated the two germline ends. The chain's CDR3 is CASRRDSNQPQHF. The CDR3 DNA sequence: TGTGCCAGCAGAAGGGATAGCAATCAGCCCCAGCATTTT.

The chain links TRBV14 to TRBJ1-1; TRBD1 matches 11 bases. With 3 bases clipped from V and 5 bases from J, the junction kept 5 bases outside the gene matches. The germline CDR1 and CDR2 sequences are SGHDN and FVKESK. The length of the CDR3 is 15 residues. CDR3 residues: CASSQGQGGGTEAFF. The CDR3 bases are TGTGCCAGCAGCCAGGGACAGGGGGGTGGTACTGAAGCTTTCTTT.

J is TRBJ2-7 and V is TRBV19, with TRBD2 matching 8 bases. CDR3 length: 14 amino acids. The ends lost 5 bases at V and 2 bases at J; junction bases unmatched: 5. Per germline, CDR1 LNHDA and CDR2 SQIVND (reference sequence). The CDR3 loop reads CASSQSGGTYEQYF. The CDR3 nucleotides read TGTGCCAGTAGTCAGTCGGGAGGGACCTACGAGCAGTACTTC.

The CDR3 nucleotides are TGTGCCAGCAGTGAAGTAAACAGGAACTCCTACGAGCAGTACTTC. Amino acid sequence: CASSEVNRNSYEQYF. V usage is TRBV6-1 and J usage is TRBJ2-7; possibly TRBD1 for D (5 bases). The CDR3 spans 15 residues. Germline-derived CDR1 and CDR2 are MNHNS and SASEGT. V was cut by 1 base and J by 0 bases, with 10 bases left in between.

The CDR3 reads CASSAAGRPSYEQYF. The CDR3 bases are TGTGCCAGCAGCGCCGCTGGTCGGCCCTCCTACGAGCAGTACTTC. The chain combines TRBV6-1 with TRBJ2-7, with D uncertain. Trimming removed 6 bases from V and 0 bases from J, with 15 bases in between. Germline assignment: CDR1 MNHNS and CDR2 SASEGT. There are 15 residues in the CDR3.